The rows below give T cell receptor beta chains drawn from one sample of a study of blood T cell repertoires in COVID-19. Libraries were prepared by immunoSEQ multiplex PCR; TCRdb keeps only in-frame clonotypes and omits some of them. Of 270,000 or so clones in the sample, roughly 88% are singletons; the top ten hold 2.3%. The sequencing input was PBMCs or T cells enriched from blood (not recorded which). These receptor sequences come from a middle-aged woman with acute COVID-19. Each CDR3 is given without its conserved first and last residue.

V,J,CDR3
TRBV3-1/TRBV3-2,TRBJ2-2,ASSQAISDLNTGELF
TRBV15,TRBJ2-4,ATSSGRSKNIQY
TRBV28,TRBJ1-5,ASRQPYRLFDSNQPQH
TRBV15,TRBJ1-5,ATRDRASNQPQH
TRBV24-1,TRBJ2-3,ATSPKGQHTDTQY
TRBV4-2,TRBJ1-6,ASSQRGNGNSPLH
TRBV5-1,TRBJ1-2,ASRLRQGYGYT
TRBV15,TRBJ1-6,ATSRDRDSSSYNSPLH
TRBV14,TRBJ2-7,ASTFGGGAKY
TRBV18,TRBJ1-5,ASSGGVGNQPQH
TRBV28,TRBJ1-2,ASSLWGARGYT
TRBV7-6,TRBJ2-5,ASSQAGKGETQY
TRBV7-8,TRBJ1-1,ASSHPGQGDEAF
TRBV27,TRBJ2-1,ASSRRGLADIYNEQF
TRBV5-1,TRBJ2-7,ASSTDRGNTYEQY
TRBV10-3,TRBJ2-3,AISESLALAGGPDTQY
TRBV5-5,TRBJ2-3,ASSLGPSTLTDTQY
TRBV5-1,TRBJ2-1,ASSLPSNEQF
TRBV19,TRBJ2-1,ASRRQSSYNEQF
TRBV11-3,TRBJ1-1,ASSFRDMNTEAF
TRBV18,TRBJ2-7,ASSPAGGKTYEQY
TRBV3-1/TRBV3-2,TRBJ2-7,ASSQAPGTGGYEQY
TRBV6-6,TRBJ2-6,ASTPYSSGANVLT
TRBV7-2,TRBJ2-1,ASSLGQSVEQF
TRBV29-1,TRBJ1-5,SAFTGDPGQPQH
TRBV29-1,TRBJ1-1,SVENRVDKAF
TRBV12-3/TRBV12-4,TRBJ2-5,ASSFSGYETQY
TRBV5-1,TRBJ2-7,ASSLGTSESYEQY
TRBV5-4,TRBJ2-7,AIHLDRNEQY
TRBV30,TRBJ2-1,ACPSGRAHEQF
TRBV6-2/TRBV6-3,TRBJ1-3,ASSTGTAYFSGNTIY
TRBV12-3/TRBV12-4,TRBJ1-3,ASSLTAGNTIY
TRBV18,TRBJ1-3,ASSPLVGRSGNTIY
TRBV12-3/TRBV12-4,TRBJ1-5,ASSRTEYQPQH
TRBV5-1,TRBJ2-1,ASSFRGSGNEQF
TRBV5-1,TRBJ2-5,ASSFVGGTRETQY
TRBV2,TRBJ2-1,ASSRDRAVDEQF
TRBV3-1/TRBV3-2,TRBJ1-6,ASSQGANSPLH
TRBV7-3,TRBJ2-2,ASSRGDRGFPNTGELF
TRBV7-2,TRBJ2-5,ASSYIAGQETQY
TRBV4-2,TRBJ2-5,ASSPRLAGGGETQY